These T cell receptor beta chains were read from a single sample in a study of identifying expanded T cells in peripheral blood. Generated by immunoSEQ multiplex PCR, the TCRdb table keeps only in-frame clones and is missing some. The sample lists about 85,000 clones; about 89% were seen once. Sequenced sample: blood. All receptors come from a person aged 18-70 years in good health. Both conserved end residues are part of each CDR3. Fields, in order: J gene, D gene, clone size, V gene, CDR3 protein, CDR3 DNA. D genes are given only for firm matches. Some rows mark clone size as missing; the rest say once, few, many or name a class of expanded clone.

TRBJ2-7	.	.	TRBV6-1	CASSEGTLRQYF	TGTGCCAGCAGTGAGGGGACGCTAAGGCAGTACTTC
TRBJ1-1	.	.	TRBV19	CASSILPRPEAFF	TGTGCCAGTAGTATACTGCCTAGGCCTGAAGCTTTCTTT
TRBJ2-3	.	.	TRBV10-3	CAISEGPSSTDTQYF	TGTGCCATCAGTGAAGGTCCAAGCTCCACAGATACGCAGTATTTT
TRBJ1-5	.	.	TRBV6-1	CASVNSLNQPQHF	TGTGCCAGCGTGAACAGCCTAAATCAGCCCCAGCATTTT
TRBJ2-5	TRBD2	.	TRBV19	CASSMRQRGGRWTQYF	TGTGCCAGTAGTATGCGGCAGCGGGGGGGCCGATGGACCCAGTACTTC
TRBJ1-2	TRBD1	few	TRBV19	CASQRQGSYGYTF	TGTGCCAGTCAAAGACAGGGCTCCTATGGCTACACCTTC
TRBJ1-4	.	.	TRBV9	CASSVASRATNEKLFF	TGTGCCAGCAGCGTAGCTAGCCGGGCAACTAATGAAAAACTGTTTTTT
TRBJ2-4	.	.	TRBV18	CASSPPEGPKNIQYF	TGTGCCAGCTCACCACCTGAGGGGCCCAAAAACATTCAGTACTTC
TRBJ1-3	.	.	TRBV6-5	CASRRVGGNTIYF	TGTGCCAGCAGGCGCGTGGGGGGAAACACCATATATTTT
TRBJ1-4	TRBD1	.	TRBV6-5	CASSYSGTVHEKLFF	TGTGCCAGCAGTTACTCCGGGACAGTGCATGAAAAACTGTTTTTT